This note documents a single T cell receptor beta chain sequence. These data are taken from a study of technical replicates of blood from several donors. Assay used: immunoSEQ multiplex PCR; TCRdb lists only in-frame clones, some missing. The profile shows around 89,000 clones, around 96% of them singletons. Between the trimmed V and J ends, which lost 7 bases and 4 bases, there was a span of 16 bases. Germline CDR1 and CDR2: LNHDA and SQIVND (reference sequence). The CDR3 contains 14 residues. The receptor was isolated from a human donor in good health. Sequenced: T cells isolated from PBMCs. This sequence joins TRBV19 and TRBJ1-1, with D possibly TRBD1 on 6 matching bases. CDR3 sequence (DNA): TGTGCCAGTAAGGGGATGGGAGGGGGCACTGAAGCTTTCTTT. Amino acid sequence: CASKGMGGGTEAFF.